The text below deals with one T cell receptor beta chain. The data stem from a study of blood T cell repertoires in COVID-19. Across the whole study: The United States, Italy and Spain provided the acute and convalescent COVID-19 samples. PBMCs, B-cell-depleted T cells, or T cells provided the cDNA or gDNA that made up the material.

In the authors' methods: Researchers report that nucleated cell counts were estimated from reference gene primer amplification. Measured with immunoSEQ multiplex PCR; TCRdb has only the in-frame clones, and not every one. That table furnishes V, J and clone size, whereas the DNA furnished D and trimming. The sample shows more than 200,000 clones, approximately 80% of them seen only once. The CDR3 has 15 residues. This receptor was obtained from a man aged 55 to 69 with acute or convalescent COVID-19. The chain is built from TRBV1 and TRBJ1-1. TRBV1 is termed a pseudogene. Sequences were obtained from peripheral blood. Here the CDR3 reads CTSSRGGGRGTEAFF. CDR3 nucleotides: TGCACCAGCAGCCGAGGGGGGGGACGGGGCACTGAAGCTTTCTTT.